The 19 T cell receptor beta chains below all came from one sample that was sequenced in a study of CD8 T cells in ankylosing spondylitis. MiXCR, applied by TCRdb to the 5' RACE reads, yields one record per CDR3 protein. The sample gives about 260,000 distinct CDR3 sequences, roughly a quarter of which show up once; 0.6% to 0.75% is in the top ten. The sequenced sample consisted of blood, either unsorted or a sorted T cell fraction (not recorded which). Source of these receptors: a male donor with ankylosing spondylitis or in good health (not recorded which).

There are a few counts of this clonotype. Here the CDR3 DNA reads TGTGCCACCAGTGGCGTTAACAGTGATTCCTACAATGAGCAGTTCTTC. Translation gives CATSGVNSDSYNEQFF. The genes are TRBV24-1 and TRBJ2-1; D is undetermined. Trimming removed 5 bases from V and 1 base from J, with 14 bases in between. The CDR3 is 16 residues long. Germline V lookup: CDR1 KGHDR, CDR2 SFDVKD.

V and J are TRBV27 and TRBJ2-7; D is ambiguous. CDR1 and CDR2 from the germline V gene are MNHEY and SMNVEV (reference sequence). CDR3 length equals 14 residues. Trimming left V 6 bases short and J 2 bases short, with 14 bases between. In DNA, the CDR3 is TGTGCCAGCAGCTTAAACCCAGGAACCTACGAGCAGTACTTC. It specifies CASSLNPGTYEQYF.

This chain uses TRBV12-3 or TRBV12-4 with TRBJ2-7; a possible D gene is TRBD1 (6 bases). The V end was cut by 8 bases, the J end by 5 bases, with 16 bases between. The CDR3 consists of 13 residues. This chain's CDR3 is CASCSARGDEQYF. CDR3 DNA sequence: TGTGCCAGCTGTAGCGCCAGGGGTGACGAGCAGTACTTC.

This clonotype showed up just a few times. This sequence joins TRBV12-3 or TRBV12-4 and TRBJ2-7; D gene unclear. Trimming pared 6 bases from V and 0 bases from J, leaving 12 bases between. This CDR3 region has 14 residues. CDR3 coding DNA: TGTGCCAGCAGCTCCCGACCCCGCTCCTACGAGCAGTACTTC. It specifies CASSSRPRSYEQYF.

This clonotype was seen repeatedly, ten times or more. This chain joins TRBV5-5 and TRBJ2-7; D call uncertain. The CDR3 totals 15 residues. From germline, CDR1 is SGHKS and CDR2 YYEKEE (reference sequence). The ends were cut back, 1 base at V and 2 bases at J, with 13 bases in the middle. Here the CDR3 reads CASSLQAGATYEQYF. The CDR3, as DNA: TGTGCCAGCAGCTTGCAGGCAGGAGCTACCTACGAGCAGTACTTC.

In its sample, this clonotype was seen a few times. The chain couples TRBV20-1 to TRBJ2-7; possibly TRBD2 for D (6 bases). The CDR3 runs 13 residues. Germline assignment: CDR1 DFQATT and CDR2 SNEGSKA (reference sequence). The germline V and J ends were trimmed by 3 bases and 3 bases, with 12 bases remaining between them. The CDR3 DNA follows: TGCAGTGCTAGGCCCGGAGGGGTCTACGAGCAGTACTTC. Protein product: CSARPGGVYEQYF.

This clonotype was detected ten times or more. The chain links TRBV4-1 to TRBJ1-3; no clear D gene. Germline V gene data show CDR1 as MGHRA and CDR2 as YSYEKL. The CDR3 consists of 16 residues. Trimming removed 1 base at V and 0 bases at J, with 10 bases between. CDR3 sequence reads: CASSQVVTSSGNTIYF. The CDR3 DNA reads as TGCGCCAGCAGCCAAGTCGTCACTAGCTCTGGAAACACCATATATTTT.

The genes are TRBV20-1 and TRBJ2-7, with D possibly matching TRBD1 (7 bases). Germline loops: CDR1 DFQATT, CDR2 SNEGSKA (reference sequence). Trimming removed 6 bases from V and 4 bases from J, with 19 bases in between. CDR3 length: 14 amino acids. CDR3 sequence reads: CSATDPGGRYEQYF. The CDR3 DNA is TGCAGTGCAACGGACCCAGGGGGGAGGTACGAGCAGTACTTC.

The chain has TRBV20-1 and TRBJ1-4, with 9 bases fitting TRBD1. Germline V gene sequence: CDR1 DFQATT, CDR2 SNEGSKA (reference sequence). Trimming at V came to 0 bases and at J to 7 bases, leaving 9 bases not matched to a gene. The CDR3 sequence is 16 residues long. The CDR3 sequence: CSARDPTGQGGEKLFF. DNA of the CDR3: TGCAGTGCTAGAGATCCGACGGGACAGGGAGGTGAAAAACTGTTTTTT.

This chain links TRBV12-3 or TRBV12-4 with TRBJ2-1; D is perhaps TRBD2 (6 bases). This CDR3 is built from 16 residues. V dropped 5 bases and J dropped 5 bases, with 19 bases sitting between them. The chain's CDR3 is CASSTSRRERNNEQFF. CDR3 DNA: TGTGCCAGCAGTACCTCGAGGAGGGAGCGCAACAATGAGCAGTTCTTC.

V is TRBV20-1 and J is TRBJ1-4; D might be TRBD1 (6 bases). Deletions cut 3 bases from V and 1 base from J, with 12 bases between. CDR3 length: 15 amino acids. Germline V gives CDR1 DFQATT, CDR2 SNEGSKA (reference sequence). The DNA for the CDR3 is TGCAGTGCTAGTACCCAGACAGGAACTAATGAAAAACTGTTTTTT. This codes for CSASTQTGTNEKLFF.

The sample holds many counts of this clonotype. This chain uses TRBV18 with TRBJ2-5; D call uncertain. From germline, CDR1 is KGHSH and CDR2 LQKENI. Trimming pared 2 bases from V and 5 bases from J, leaving 3 bases between. The CDR3 covers 11 residues. CDR3 residues: CASSPGETQYF. CDR3 coding DNA: TGTGCCAGCTCACCAGGGGAGACCCAGTACTTC.

This clonotype was seen a few times. The rearrangement links TRBV29-1 to TRBJ1-1; D remains unclear. Trimming left V 2 bases short and J 1 base short, with 8 bases between. Per germline, CDR1 SQVTM and CDR2 ANQGSEA. The CDR3 runs to 13 residues. The CDR3 sequence is CSVESGRNTEAFF. CDR3 nucleotides: TGCAGCGTTGAATCTGGCCGGAACACTGAAGCTTTCTTT.

In this sample, this clonotype turned up many times. The chain combines TRBV4-2 with TRBJ2-3, with 12 bases aligning to TRBD2. CDR3 length: 20 amino acids. Trimming cost V 0 bases and J 0 bases; bases outside gene matches: 10. CDR1 and CDR2 (germline): LGHNA, YNFKEQ. The CDR3 DNA follows: TGTGCCAGCAGCCAAGACAGCATACTAGCGGGGGGTCTCAGCACAGATACGCAGTATTTT. It is translated as CASSQDSILAGGLSTDTQYF.

The chain has TRBV7-2 and TRBJ2-7; 8 bases align to TRBD1. Looked up from germline, CDR1 is SGHTA and CDR2 is FQGNSA. The V and J ends lost 0 bases and 8 bases, in that order; junction bases with no gene match: 3. There are 13 residues in the CDR3. The DNA for the CDR3 is TGTGCCAGCAGCTTAGCACGGACAGGGAAGCAGTACTTC. It encodes CASSLARTGKQYF.

The chain uses TRBV9 and TRBJ2-7; D unresolved. This CDR3 spans 15 amino acids. The germline CDR1 and CDR2 sequences are SGDLS and YYNGEE. V was shortened by 0 bases and J by 0 bases, with 10 bases between the two germline ends. CDR3 sequence reads: CASSVAPQSSYEQYF. The CDR3 DNA reads as TGTGCCAGCAGCGTAGCTCCCCAGAGCTCCTACGAGCAGTACTTC.

This clonotype was counted once. The V gene is TRBV30, the J gene TRBJ1-3; no clear D. This CDR3 has 13 amino acids. The germline V and J ends were trimmed by 4 bases and 2 bases, with 9 bases remaining between them. Germline-derived CDR1 and CDR2 are GTSNPN and SVGIG (reference sequence). As DNA, the CDR3 is TGTGCCTGGATGTCGGAGGCTGGAAACACCATATATTTT. Amino acids: CAWMSEAGNTIYF.

The V call is TRBV3-1, the J call TRBJ2-7, with a tentative D call TRBD1 (6 bases). This CDR3 is 15 amino acids long. V lost 3 bases and J lost 7, with 19 bases in between. Germline lookup yields CDR1 LGHDT and CDR2 YNNKEL (reference sequence). The CDR3 loop is CASSHPTGPPGEQYF. DNA for the CDR3: TGTGCCAGCAGCCACCCGACAGGACCTCCGGGGGAGCAGTACTTC.

This clonotype has a handful of counts. The CDR3 bases are TGCAGCGTTGAACGGAAAATGAACACTGAAGCTTTCTTT. This sequence encodes CSVERKMNTEAFF. V is TRBV29-1 and J is TRBJ1-1; D remains unclear. Trimming took 2 bases from V and 0 from J, leaving 7 bases between them. Germline-derived CDR1 and CDR2 are SQVTM and ANQGSEA. The CDR3 runs to 13 residues.